The clone carrying this TCR beta chain was seen many times. The data belong to a study of T-cell reconstitution after alpha-beta-depleted transplantation in children. Trimming removed 2 bases from V and 0 bases from J, with 7 bases in between. Per the germline V gene, CDR1 is KGHDR and CDR2 is SFDVKD. The CDR3 is 15 amino acids. Using unique molecular identifiers, the investigators prepared the TCRbeta library. Via MiXCR, TCRdb re-called the PCR reads, giving one row per CDR3 protein. This repertoire shows hundreds of thousands of distinct CDR3 sequences, 10% to 15% found once; its top ten account for approximately 4.3%.

This material consisted of PBMCs, taken from the stem cell graft. The origin of this receptor is a human donor who donated a stem cell graft to a child with Fanconi anemia. This rearrangement joins TRBV24-1 to TRBJ1-5; D uncertain. The CDR3: CATSDSFTSNQPQHF. CDR3 DNA sequence: TGTGCCACCAGTGATTCGTTCACTAGCAATCAGCCCCAGCATTTT.